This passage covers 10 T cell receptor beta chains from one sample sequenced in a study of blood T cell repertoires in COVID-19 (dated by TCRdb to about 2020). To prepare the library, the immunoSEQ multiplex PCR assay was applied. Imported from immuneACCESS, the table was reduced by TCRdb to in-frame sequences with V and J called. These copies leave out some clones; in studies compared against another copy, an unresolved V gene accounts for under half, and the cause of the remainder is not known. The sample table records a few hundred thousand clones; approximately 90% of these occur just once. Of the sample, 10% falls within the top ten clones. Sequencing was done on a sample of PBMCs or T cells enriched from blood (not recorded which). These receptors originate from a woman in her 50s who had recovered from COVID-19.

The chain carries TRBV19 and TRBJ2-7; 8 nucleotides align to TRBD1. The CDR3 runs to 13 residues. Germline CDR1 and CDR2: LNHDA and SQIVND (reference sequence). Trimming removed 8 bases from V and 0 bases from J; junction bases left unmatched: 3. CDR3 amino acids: CASGTGASYEQYF. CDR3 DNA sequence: TGTGCCAGTGGGACAGGTGCCTCCTACGAGCAGTACTTC.

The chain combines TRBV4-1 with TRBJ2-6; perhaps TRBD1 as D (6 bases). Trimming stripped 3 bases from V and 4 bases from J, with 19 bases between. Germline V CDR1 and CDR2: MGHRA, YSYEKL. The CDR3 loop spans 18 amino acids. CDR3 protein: CASSQLDSPYVGANVLTF. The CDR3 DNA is TGCGCCAGCAGCCAGCTGGACAGCCCATACGTGGGGGCCAACGTCCTGACTTTC.

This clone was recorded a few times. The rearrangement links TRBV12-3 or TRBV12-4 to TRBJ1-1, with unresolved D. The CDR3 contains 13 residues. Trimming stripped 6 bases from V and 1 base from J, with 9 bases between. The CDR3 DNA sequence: TGTGCCAGCAGCCCTAGATGGAACACTGAAGCTTTCTTT. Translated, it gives CASSPRWNTEAFF.

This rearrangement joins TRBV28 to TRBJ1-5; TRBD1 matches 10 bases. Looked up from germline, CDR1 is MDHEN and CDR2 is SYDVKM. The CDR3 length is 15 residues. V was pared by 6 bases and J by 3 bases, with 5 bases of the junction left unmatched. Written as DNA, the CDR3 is TGTGCCAGCAGCACGGGACAGGGGTTCAATCAGCCCCAGCATTTT. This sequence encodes CASSTGQGFNQPQHF. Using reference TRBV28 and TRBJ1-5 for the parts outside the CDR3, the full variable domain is DVKVTQSSRYLVKRTGEKVFLECVQDMDHENMFWYRQDPGLGLRLIYFSYDVKMKEKGDIPEGYSVSREKKERFSLILESASTNQTSMYLCASSTGQGFNQPQHFGDGTRLSIL.

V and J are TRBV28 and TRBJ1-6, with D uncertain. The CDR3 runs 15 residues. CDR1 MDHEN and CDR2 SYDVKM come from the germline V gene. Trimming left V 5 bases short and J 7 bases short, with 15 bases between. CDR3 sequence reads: CASSPRRGYNSPLHF. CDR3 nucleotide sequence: TGTGCCAGCAGTCCCCGACGGGGATACAATTCACCCCTCCACTTT.

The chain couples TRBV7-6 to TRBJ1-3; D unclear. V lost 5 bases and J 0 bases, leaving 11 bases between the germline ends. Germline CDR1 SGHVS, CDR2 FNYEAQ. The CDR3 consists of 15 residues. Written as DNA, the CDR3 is TGTGCCAGCAGCCTAGAATTCGGCTCTGGAAACACCATATATTTT. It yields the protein CASSLEFGSGNTIYF.

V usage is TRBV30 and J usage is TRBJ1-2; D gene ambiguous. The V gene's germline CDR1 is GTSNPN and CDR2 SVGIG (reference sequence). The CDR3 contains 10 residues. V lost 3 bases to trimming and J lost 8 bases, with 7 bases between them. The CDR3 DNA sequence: TGTGCCTGGAGAGGGAGGGGCTACACCTTC. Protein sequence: CAWRGRGYTF.

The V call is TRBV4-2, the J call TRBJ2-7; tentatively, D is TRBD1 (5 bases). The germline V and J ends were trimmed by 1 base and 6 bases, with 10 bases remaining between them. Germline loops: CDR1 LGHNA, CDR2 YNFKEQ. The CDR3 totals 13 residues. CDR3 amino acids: CASSQVDRGEQYF. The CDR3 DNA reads TGTGCCAGCAGCCAAGTAGATAGGGGCGAGCAGTACTTC.

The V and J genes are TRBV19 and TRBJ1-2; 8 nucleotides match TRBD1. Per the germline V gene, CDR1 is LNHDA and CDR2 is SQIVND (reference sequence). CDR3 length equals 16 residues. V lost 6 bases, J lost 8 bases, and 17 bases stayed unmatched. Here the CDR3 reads CASSNVRTGFIYGYTF. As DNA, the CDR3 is TGTGCCAGTAGCAACGTCAGGACAGGGTTTATCTACGGCTACACCTTC.

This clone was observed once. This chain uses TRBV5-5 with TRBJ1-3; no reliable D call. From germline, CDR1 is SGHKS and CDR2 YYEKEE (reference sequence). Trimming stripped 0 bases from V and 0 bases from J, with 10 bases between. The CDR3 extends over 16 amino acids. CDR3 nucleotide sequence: TGTGCCAGCAGCTTGGGTATCGAGAGCTCTGGAAACACCATATATTTT. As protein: CASSLGIESSGNTIYF.